The sequence of this T cell receptor (beta chain) was determined in a study of T cell responses to AZD1222 COVID-19 vaccine. The CDR3 is 14 amino acids. CDR1 and CDR2 (germline): SGHDN, FVKESK. Only in-frame clones appear in the TCRdb table, and some are missing; sequencing was by immunoSEQ multiplex PCR. The sample records 100,000 to 150,000 clones, more than 85% being singletons. Study-wide findings and caveats: Rises in breadth and depth of Spike-specific TCRs came after two AZD1222 doses. Repertoire samples came only from after the peak T cell response. The number of AZD1222 recipients seropositive at baseline was only five to seven. Targeting of unmutated variant regions was reportedly seen in nearly half of spike-specific TCRs.

Remarks on this clone: Its antigen is unknown. At one end the junction does not follow the germline gene, possibly because of a read error.

This clonotype was sampled from an adult in good health. This sample comprised peripheral blood, obtained on day 0 of AZD1222 vaccination. J is TRBJ1-2 and V is TRBV14; 11 nucleotides align to TRBD1. CDR3 protein: CAGSRTDRGHSYTF. In DNA form, the CDR3 reads TGTGCCGGCAGCCGGACGGACAGGGGGCATAGCTACACCTTC.